This entry lists 32 T cell receptor beta chains sequenced from one sample in a study of T cells in Graves' hyperthyroidism and ophthalmopathy. From RNA transcripts, TCR beta CDR3 regions were amplified. The primer set for the first-round RT-PCR of the TCR CDR3 was HTBI. TCRdb recomputed calls from the multiplex PCR reads with MiXCR, one row per CDR3 protein. The data contain fewer than 650,000 distinct CDR3 sequences, 46% of them seen just once; the ten biggest clones take up about 45%. Input material: peripheral blood or thyroid tissue (not recorded which). These TCRs come from an adult woman with Graves' disease, either hyperthyroidism or ophthalmopathy (not recorded which).

The V gene is TRBV19, the J gene TRBJ1-2; D remains unclear. Trimming removed 10 bases at V and 4 bases at J, with 10 bases between. Looked up from germline, CDR1 is LNHDA and CDR2 is SQIVND (reference sequence). CDR3 length: 11 amino acids. The CDR3 sequence is CATNGVYGYTF. As DNA, the CDR3 is TGTGCCACCAACGGGGTCTATGGCTACACCTTC.

About this clonotype itself: It may be a read error: a sequence one base away is much more abundant. As the CDR3 is not closed by the conserved phenylalanine or tryptophan, this likely results from a read error. The genes are TRBV20-1 and TRBJ2-7; 9 nucleotides agree with TRBD2. The CDR3 spans 15 residues. Germline assignment: CDR1 DFQATT and CDR2 SNEGSKA (reference sequence). V lost 3 bases and J lost 7; bases outside the gene matches: 13. CDR3 residues: CSARGSGRRSGEQYL. CDR3 sequence (DNA): TGCAGTGCTAGGGGTAGCGGGAGAAGGTCTGGTGAGCAGTACCTC.

This clonotype was seen many times. This chain joins TRBV12-3 or TRBV12-4 and TRBJ2-2; D remains ambiguous. Trimming pared 11 bases from V and 5 bases from J, leaving 21 bases between. The CDR3 is 15 amino acids. The CDR3 DNA sequence: TGTGCCGTTAGACTGACAAGCTTTAGGACCGGGGAGCTGTTTTTT. Translating gives CAVRLTSFRTGELFF.

The chain combines TRBV10-3 with TRBJ1-6; D remains ambiguous. The CDR3 consists of 15 residues. V was cut by 10 bases and J by 0 bases, with 13 bases left in between. Germline CDR1 and CDR2: ENHRY and SYGVKD. CDR3 in amino acids: CATFGESSYNSPLHF. The CDR3 bases are TGTGCCACATTTGGAGAGAGCTCCTATAATTCACCCCTCCACTTT.

The V and J genes are TRBV15 and TRBJ2-7; 8 bases agree with TRBD2. The V and J ends lost 11 bases and 7 bases, in that order; junction bases with no gene match: 16. This CDR3 spans 14 amino acids. The germline gives CDR1 LNHNV, CDR2 YYDKDF (reference sequence). As DNA, the CDR3 is TGTGCCCCAGGAGACGGGAGGGCCTTATCTGAGCAGTACTTC. Protein sequence: CAPGDGRALSEQYF.

With regard to this clonotype: This CDR3 is missing its conserved last phenylalanine or tryptophan, likely due to a read error. The limits of the CDR3 on the DNA are not certain, so only TCRdb's listed CDR3 is given. The chain uses TRBV7-2 and TRBJ1-2. Inclusive of both ends, the CDR3 amounts to 9 amino acids. Germline CDR1 and CDR2: SGHTA and FQGNSA. The CDR3 here is CASSPGPSY.

The rearrangement joins TRBV6-2 or TRBV6-3 to TRBJ2-5; 12 bases line up with TRBD2. The CDR3 loop spans 16 amino acids. From germline, CDR1 is MNHEY and CDR2 SVGEGT. Trimming at V came to 6 bases and at J to 2 bases, leaving 7 bases not matched to a gene. For the CDR3, the DNA is TGTGCCAGCAGCCCCATGACTAGCGGGAGACAAGAGACCCAGTACTTC. Translating it yields CASSPMTSGRQETQYF.

This clonotype was seen a handful of times. The rearrangement uses TRBV20-1 and TRBJ1-1; tentative D call: TRBD1 (6 bases). The CDR3 length is 14 residues. V was shortened by 1 base and J by 1 base, with 10 bases between the two germline ends. Per the germline V gene, CDR1 is DFQATT and CDR2 is SNEGSKA (reference sequence). The CDR3 DNA sequence: TGCAGTGCTAGAGTCATAGGGGGGAACACTGAAGCTTTCTTT. It codes for CSARVIGGNTEAFF.

This clonotype was counted many times. The rearrangement uses TRBV4-2 and TRBJ1-3; no firm D call. The germline V gene has CDR1 LGHNA and CDR2 YNFKEQ. The CDR3 runs 15 residues. V lost 4 bases and J 0 bases, leaving 10 bases between the germline ends. CDR3 sequence: CASSLTILSGNTIYF. CDR3 nucleotide sequence: TGTGCCAGCAGCCTGACCATCCTCTCTGGAAACACCATATATTTT.

This clonotype was picked up many times. The chain is built from TRBV10-2 and TRBJ1-4, with 7 bases fitting TRBD1. The trim removed 4 bases at V and 3 bases at J, leaving 2 bases unmatched. The CDR3 contains 14 residues. From germline, CDR1 is WSHSY and CDR2 SAAADI. DNA of the CDR3: TGCGCCAGCAGTGGGGGACAGTCTAATGAAAAACTGTTTTTT. This encodes CASSGGQSNEKLFF.

This clonotype was observed many times. The CDR3 loop is CASSYSTGELGYTF. CDR3 DNA: TGTGCCAGCAGTTACTCGACAGGGGAGTTGGGCTACACCTTC. This chain joins TRBV6-5 and TRBJ1-2; the match to TRBD1 covers 8 bases. Germline lookup yields CDR1 MNHEY and CDR2 SVGAGI. Germline trimming cut 0 bases from V and 8 bases from J; bases unmatched to any gene: 5. The CDR3 runs 14 residues.

This clonotype has a handful of counts. The V call is TRBV6-5, the J call TRBJ2-7; 7 bases align to TRBD2. This CDR3 comprises 17 residues. J was trimmed by 4 bases and V by 0 bases; bases with no gene match: 12. Germline V gives CDR1 MNHEY, CDR2 SVGAGI. The CDR3: CASSYSSGGSWPYEQYF. The DNA for the CDR3 is TGTGCCAGCAGTTACTCGAGTGGCGGGAGTTGGCCTTACGAGCAGTACTTC.

The chain links TRBV10-2 to TRBJ2-3; TRBD2 agrees at 7 bases. The trim removed 6 bases at V and 2 bases at J, leaving 8 bases unmatched. The germline gives CDR1 WSHSY, CDR2 SAAADI. The CDR3 consists of 15 residues. The CDR3 here is CASRSSGITTDTQYF. The CDR3, as DNA: TGCGCCAGCAGGTCTAGCGGTATAACCACAGATACGCAGTATTTT.

This clonotype was counted a single time. The rearrangement links TRBV12-3 or TRBV12-4 to TRBJ1-1; the D gene is possibly TRBD1 (5 bases). V lost 3 bases and J 1 base, leaving 18 bases between the germline ends. CDR3 length equals 17 residues. CDR3 nucleotides: TGTGCCAGCAGTTTTACCAGGGTTGGATTGCAGAACACTGAAGCTTTCTTT. This sequence encodes CASSFTRVGLQNTEAFF.

This clonotype was picked up many times. This sequence joins TRBV7-3 and TRBJ1-6; D gene unclear. CDR3 length equals 14 residues. Germline CDR1 reads SGHTA; CDR2 reads FQGTGA. V lost 2 bases and J lost 10, with 12 bases in between. This CDR3 is CASSLEGLGSPLHF. In nucleotides, the CDR3 is TGTGCCAGCAGCTTAGAGGGCTTGGGATCACCCCTCCACTTT. The whole variable domain, remainder taken from reference TRBV7-3 and TRBJ1-6, is GAGVSQTPSNKVTEKGKYVELRCDPISGHTALYWYRQSLGQGPEFLIYFQGTGAADDSGLPNDRFFAVRPEGSVSTLKIQRTERGDSAVYLCASSLEGLGSPLHFGNGTRLTVT.

This clonotype was detected a few times. The V and J genes are TRBV11-2 and TRBJ2-5, with 12 nucleotides matching TRBD2. The CDR3 is made up of 16 amino acids. CDR1 and CDR2 from the germline V gene are SGHAT and FQNNGV. Losses at the gene ends were 4 bases for V and 1 base for J; bases not matched to a gene: 4. CDR3 DNA sequence: TGTGCCAGCAGCTATCGACTAGCGGGGGCCCAAGAGACCCAGTACTTC. It encodes CASSYRLAGAQETQYF.

This rearrangement joins TRBV27 to TRBJ1-6; TRBD1 might be the D (6 bases). The CDR3 runs to 14 residues. Trimming shortened V by 6 bases and J by 9 bases, and 15 bases separated the two germline ends. From germline, CDR1 is MNHEY and CDR2 SMNVEV (reference sequence). The CDR3 DNA reads as TGTGCCAGCAGAGACCCCGGGGGCAGTTCACCCCTCCACTTT. Protein sequence: CASRDPGGSSPLHF.

In its sample, this clonotype was seen many times. This chain joins TRBV4-1 and TRBJ2-5, with D maybe TRBD1 (6 bases). The V end was cut by 4 bases, the J end by 5 bases, with 14 bases between. The CDR3 has 14 residues. Germline values: CDR1 MGHRA, CDR2 YSYEKL. The CDR3 is CASSPRTEGETQYF. The CDR3 DNA reads TGCGCCAGCAGCCCAAGGACAGAGGGGGAGACCCAGTACTTC.

The table lists this clonotype with many counts. V and J are TRBV7-2 and TRBJ1-4; no firm D call. V lost 2 bases and J 3 bases, leaving 22 bases between the germline ends. Germline lookup yields CDR1 SGHTA and CDR2 FQGNSA. This CDR3 spans 19 amino acids. CDR3 sequence reads: CASSLNPRVGIGSNEKLFF. The DNA of the CDR3 is TGTGCCAGCAGCTTAAACCCCCGGGTCGGGATAGGTTCTAATGAAAAACTGTTTTTT.

Only one count was recorded for this clonotype. The chain is built from TRBV10-3 and TRBJ1-6; 8 bases match TRBD1. J gave up 7 bases and V 6 bases, and 5 bases lay outside the gene matches. The CDR3 extends over 14 amino acids. Germline CDR1 reads ENHRY; CDR2 reads SYGVKD. The CDR3 region is CAIRPDRDNSPLHF. DNA for the CDR3: TGTGCCATCAGACCGGACAGGGACAATTCACCCCTCCACTTT.

This chain links TRBV7-9 with TRBJ2-2; perhaps TRBD1 as D (6 bases). Germline loops: CDR1 SEHNR, CDR2 FQNEAQ (reference sequence). V dropped 10 bases and J dropped 0 bases, with 12 bases sitting between them. The CDR3 runs 14 residues. The CDR3 DNA sequence: TGTGCCACCTCAGGGGACGCGAACACCGGGGAGCTGTTTTTT. Its translation is CATSGDANTGELFF.

V is TRBV15 and J is TRBJ1-3; D remains unclear. Trimming removed 6 bases from V and 2 bases from J, with 8 bases in between. Germline-derived CDR1 and CDR2 are LNHNV and YYDKDF (reference sequence). The CDR3 is made up of 13 amino acids. The CDR3: CATRVAPGNTIYF. DNA of the CDR3: TGTGCCACCAGGGTGGCTCCTGGAAACACCATATATTTT.

This clonotype was detected many times. The V call is TRBV6-1, the J call TRBJ2-5; D gene unclear. Trimming stripped 2 bases from V and 7 bases from J, with 14 bases between. Looked up from germline, CDR1 is MNHNS and CDR2 is SASEGT. The CDR3 covers 14 residues. The CDR3 region is CASSELSSVTTQYF. For the CDR3, the DNA is TGTGCCAGCAGTGAATTGTCGTCGGTTACGACCCAGTACTTC.

V and J are TRBV10-3 and TRBJ2-6; 7 bases align to TRBD1. The CDR3 sequence is 14 residues long. J gave up 4 bases and V 7 bases, and 4 bases lay outside the gene matches. Germline CDR1 is ENHRY and CDR2 is SYGVKD. In nucleotides, the CDR3 is TGTGCCATCACCCCGGGACAGGGGGCCAACGTCCTGACTTTC. It encodes CAITPGQGANVLTF.

This clonotype was recorded a few times. This chain links TRBV29-1 with TRBJ2-1; 10 nucleotides agree with TRBD1. In germline, CDR1 is SQVTM, CDR2 ANQGSEA. The CDR3 extends over 14 amino acids. V shed 6 bases and J 4 bases; nucleotides not matched to a gene: 6. The CDR3 sequence: CSVPGQGLYNEQFF. DNA for the CDR3: TGCAGCGTCCCGGGACAGGGGTTATACAATGAGCAGTTCTTC.

This clonotype has only one observation. CDR3 coding DNA: TGTGCCACCAGCCGTAACGCTGGACTGGGCCAGAATGAAAAACTGTTTTTT. This sequence encodes CATSRNAGLGQNEKLFF. The V gene is TRBV15, the J gene TRBJ1-4; no definite D call. The CDR3 loop spans 17 amino acids. The germline CDR1 and CDR2 sequences are LNHNV and YYDKDF (reference sequence). The V gene lost 5 bases and the J gene lost 5 bases, with 21 bases spanning the gap.

This chain uses TRBV2 with TRBJ1-2; 8 nucleotides match TRBD1. The CDR3 has 13 amino acids. Germline values: CDR1 SNHLY, CDR2 FYNNEI. Trimming cost V 6 bases and J 3 bases; bases outside gene matches: 3. CDR3 nucleotides: TGTGCCAGCAGCACGGACAGGGACTATGGCTACACCTTC. This codes for CASSTDRDYGYTF.

This clonotype was seen repeatedly, ten times or more. The genes are TRBV29-1 and TRBJ1-2; D remains unclear. Between the trimmed V and J ends, which lost 6 bases and 0 bases, there was a span of 8 bases. The CDR3 covers 12 residues. CDR1 SQVTM and CDR2 ANQGSEA come from the germline V gene. This CDR3 is CSVLRANYGYTF. The CDR3 DNA follows: TGCAGCGTCCTACGGGCTAACTATGGCTACACCTTC.

The J gene is TRBJ2-7, the V gene TRBV10-3; TRBD1 matches 8 bases. J was trimmed by 5 bases and V by 3 bases; bases with no gene match: 9. The CDR3 has 15 amino acids. The germline gives CDR1 ENHRY, CDR2 SYGVKD. This chain's CDR3 is CAISERGGQGNEQYF. In nucleotides, the CDR3 is TGTGCCATCAGTGAAAGGGGAGGACAGGGTAACGAGCAGTACTTC.

This clonotype appeared a few times. The rearrangement uses TRBV6-6 and TRBJ1-1; 10 bases match TRBD1. The CDR3 has 14 residues. CDR1 MNHNY and CDR2 SVGAGI come from the germline V gene (reference sequence). J lost 7 bases, V lost 5 bases, and 7 bases had no gene match. CDR3 sequence: CASSRGQGVLEAFF. The CDR3 DNA reads TGTGCCAGCAGTCGCGGACAGGGGGTTCTTGAAGCTTTCTTT.

The V call is TRBV6-1, the J call TRBJ2-5; 7 nucleotides agree with TRBD1. The length of the CDR3 is 13 residues. Germline lookup yields CDR1 MNHNS and CDR2 SASEGT. V gave up 10 bases and J gave up 1 base; unmatched junction bases: 6. The DNA of the CDR3 is TGTGCCACATTGAAGGGGGCCCAAGAGACCCAGTACTTC. Its translation: CATLKGAQETQYF.

The chain carries TRBV7-9 and TRBJ1-1; 9 nucleotides align to TRBD1. The germline gives CDR1 SEHNR, CDR2 FQNEAQ (reference sequence). The CDR3 is 17 residues long. V trimming: 4 bases; J trimming: 1 base; junction bases outside the gene matches: 10. CDR3 nucleotide sequence: TGTGCCAGCAGCTACCCCTCAGGGGACAGGGCGAACACTGAAGCTTTCTTT. Protein: CASSYPSGDRANTEAFF.